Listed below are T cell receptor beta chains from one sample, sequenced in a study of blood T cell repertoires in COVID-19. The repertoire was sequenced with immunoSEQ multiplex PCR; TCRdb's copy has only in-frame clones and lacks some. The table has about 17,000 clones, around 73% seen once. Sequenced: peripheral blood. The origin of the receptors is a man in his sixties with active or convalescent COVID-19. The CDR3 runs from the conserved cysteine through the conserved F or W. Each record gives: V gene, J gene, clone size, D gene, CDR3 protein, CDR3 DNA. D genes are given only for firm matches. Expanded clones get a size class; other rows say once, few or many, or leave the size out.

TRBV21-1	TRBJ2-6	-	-	CASSPRQTIKTGANVLTF	TGTGCCAGCAGCCCTCGACAGACGATTAAGACTGGGGCCAACGTCCTGACTTTC
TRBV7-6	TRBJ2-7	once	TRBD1	CASSLDRDEQYF	TGTGCCAGCAGTCTCGACAGGGACGAGCAGTACTTC
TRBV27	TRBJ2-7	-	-	CASYSSSYEQYF	TGTGCCAGTTACTCTAGCTCCTACGAGCAGTACTTC
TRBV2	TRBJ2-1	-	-	CASSDIKGRTYNEQFF	TGTGCCAGCAGTGATATTAAGGGGAGGACCTACAATGAGCAGTTCTTC
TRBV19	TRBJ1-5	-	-	CASSLGHQPNQPQHF	TGTGCCAGTAGCTTGGGACACCAACCCAATCAGCCCCAGCATTTT
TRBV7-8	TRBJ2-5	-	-	CASSPAGAGGSASRPETQYF	TGTGCCAGCAGCCCGGCGGGGGCTGGGGGGTCAGCTAGCCGCCCGGAGACCCAGTACTTC
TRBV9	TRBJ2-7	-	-	CASSRFSFYEQYF	TGTGCCAGCAGCCGTTTCTCCTTCTACGAGCAGTACTTC
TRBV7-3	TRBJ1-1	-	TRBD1	CASSGQGAGEAFF	TGTGCCAGCAGCGGACAGGGGGCTGGTGAAGCTTTCTTT
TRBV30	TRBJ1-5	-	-	CAWSGGPSNQPQHF	TGTGCCTGGAGTGGGGGGCCTAGCAATCAGCCCCAGCATTTT
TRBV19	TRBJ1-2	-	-	CASSIGGTTNYGYTF	TGTGCCAGTAGCATCGGGGGGACCACTAACTATGGCTACACCTTC
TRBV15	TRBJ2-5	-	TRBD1	CATSRGKQGQYQETQYF	TGTGCCACCAGCAGAGGGAAACAGGGGCAGTACCAAGAGACCCAGTACTTC
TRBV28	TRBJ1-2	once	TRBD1	CASSTDRGRNYGYTF	TGTGCCAGCAGTACCGACAGGGGGCGTAACTATGGCTACACCTTC
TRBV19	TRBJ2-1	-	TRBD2	CASSRLTSGNEQFF	TGTGCCAGTAGCCGCCTGACTAGCGGCAATGAGCAGTTCTTC
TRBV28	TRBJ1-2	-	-	CASSLINSNYGYTF	TGTGCCAGCAGTTTAATCAACTCTAACTATGGCTACACCTTC
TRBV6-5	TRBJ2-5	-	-	CASSPVFQETQYF	TGTGCCAGCAGCCCAGTGTTCCAAGAGACCCAGTACTTC
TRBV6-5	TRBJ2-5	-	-	CASSQGGSQETQYF	TGTGCCAGCAGTCAGGGGGGCTCCCAAGAGACCCAGTACTTC
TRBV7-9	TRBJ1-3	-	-	CASSHRQDTIYF	TGTGCCAGCAGCCATCGACAGGACACCATATATTTT
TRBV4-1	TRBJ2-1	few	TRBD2	CASSLLAGVGTEQFF	TGCGCCAGCAGCCTTCTAGCGGGCGTGGGAACCGAGCAGTTCTTC
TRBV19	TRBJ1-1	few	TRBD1	CASSSGQGGNTEAFF	TGTGCCAGTAGTTCCGGACAGGGAGGGAACACTGAAGCTTTCTTT
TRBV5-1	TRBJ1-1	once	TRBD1	CASSTVRDRGVTEAFF	TGCGCCAGCAGCACTGTCCGGGACAGGGGGGTCACTGAAGCTTTCTTT